This T cell receptor beta chain stems from a study of blood T cell repertoires in COVID-19. Turning to the study itself: The cDNA or gDNA used as material had been derived from T cells, B-cell-depleted T cells, or PBMCs.

Source study methods: Nucleated cell number was recorded as an estimate derived from reference gene primer amplification. The method was immunoSEQ multiplex PCR; TCRdb's version includes in-frame clones alone and lacks a portion of them. V, J and clone size were drawn from that table, and D and trimming were deduced from the DNA. Of under 130,000 clones in the sample, about 75% were seen once. V lost 3 bases and J lost 3, with 13 bases in between. This CDR3 has 15 amino acids. The germline gives CDR1 LGHDT, CDR2 YNNKEL (reference sequence). Sequenced sample: peripheral blood. This sequence was found in a woman aged 70-85 years with acute or convalescent COVID-19. The chain recombines TRBV3-1 (or the pseudogene TRBV3-2) with TRBJ2-3, with D possibly being TRBD2 (6 bases). This CDR3 is CASSHLAGWTDTQYF. CDR3 in DNA: TGTGCCAGCAGCCACCTCGCGGGGTGGACAGATACGCAGTATTTT.